Ten or more counts support the clone carrying this TCR beta chain. Its specificity is unknown. The data derive from a study of metastatic and nonmetastatic thyroid tumors. Study information: Repertoire comparisons spanned blood and tumor or nodule tissue from malignant and benign thyroid patients.

The CDR3 loop spans 14 amino acids. CDR1 is MNHNS and CDR2 is SASEGT in the germline V gene. The V and J ends lost 6 bases and 2 bases respectively, with 13 bases between them. No patient received treatment before thyroid surgery. Study results and caveats: Across blood and tumor, TCR beta diversity in malignant thyroid tumors was reportedly significantly higher than in benign nodules.

Per the original methods: A papillary thyroid cancer distant-metastasis classifier was built from CDR3 differences across clinicopathological groups. TCRdb recomputed clones from the PCR reads via MiXCR. The V and J calls were determined by TCRdb, not by the authors. The sample has roughly 17,000 clones; roughly 29% are singletons. The chain carries TRBV6-1 and TRBJ2-5; D may be TRBD2 (7 bases). Sequenced input: tumor tissue. This TCR derives from a male donor with papillary thyroid cancer or a benign thyroid nodule (not recorded which). Some clones in this sample may be carry-over from other donors' samples. CDR3 DNA: TGTGCCAGCAGACTTAGGGGGGGGCAAGAGACCCAGTACTTC. As protein: CASRLRGGQETQYF.